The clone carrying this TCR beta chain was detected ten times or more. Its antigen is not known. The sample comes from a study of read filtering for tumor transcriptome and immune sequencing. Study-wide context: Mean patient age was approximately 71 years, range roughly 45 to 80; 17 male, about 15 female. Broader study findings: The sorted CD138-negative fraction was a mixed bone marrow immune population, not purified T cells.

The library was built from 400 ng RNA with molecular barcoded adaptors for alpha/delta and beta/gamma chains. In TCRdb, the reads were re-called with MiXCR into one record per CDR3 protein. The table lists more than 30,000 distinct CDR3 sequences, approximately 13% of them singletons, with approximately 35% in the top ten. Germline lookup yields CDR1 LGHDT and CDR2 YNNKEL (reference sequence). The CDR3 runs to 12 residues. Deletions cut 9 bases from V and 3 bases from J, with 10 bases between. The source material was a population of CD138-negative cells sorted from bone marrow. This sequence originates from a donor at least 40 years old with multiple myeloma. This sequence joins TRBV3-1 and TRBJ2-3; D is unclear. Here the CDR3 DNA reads TGTGCCAGTCGCGGTGGGACAGATACGCAGTATTTT. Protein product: CASRGGTDTQYF.